What follows is one TCR beta chain and its context. The CDR3 length is 15 residues. V was cut by 4 bases and J by 0 bases, with 10 bases left in between. CDR1 is LGHNA and CDR2 is YSLEER in the germline V gene. The data were taken from a study of blood T cell repertoires in COVID-19. Across the whole study: The United States, Italy and Spain were the sources of the acute and convalescent COVID-19 samples. T cells, B-cell-depleted T cells, or PBMCs provided the cDNA or gDNA that served as material.

Produced via immunoSEQ multiplex PCR; TCRdb's table is partial and in-frame only. Among around 180,000 clones listed, approximately 89% were seen once. The chain recombines TRBV4-3 with TRBJ2-1; TRBD2 is a possible D gene (5 bases). This sequence originates from a man aged 35-49 years with active or convalescent COVID-19. The sequencing input was peripheral blood. The chain's CDR3 is CASSPDFISYNEQFF. The DNA for the CDR3 is TGCGCCAGCAGCCCGGACTTCATCTCCTACAATGAGCAGTTCTTC.